Below, one T cell receptor (beta chain) is given with its context. The data originate from a study of T cells in Graves' hyperthyroidism and ophthalmopathy. RNA transcripts provided the source from which TCR beta CDR3 regions were amplified. The HTBI primer set was used in a first-round RT-PCR of the TCR CDR3. TCRdb reanalysed the multiplex PCR reads using MiXCR and keeps one entry per CDR3 protein. The repertoire has more than 650,000 distinct CDR3 sequences, around 15% of them found once; the top ten carry around 9.6%. Germline V lookup: CDR1 MNHEY, CDR2 SMNVEV (reference sequence). The V and J ends lost 3 bases and 6 bases, in that order; junction bases with no gene match: 5. The CDR3 covers 15 residues.

The TCR originated in a woman aged 18-29 years with Graves' hyperthyroidism. The sequencing sample was made of blood. The V call is TRBV27, the J call TRBJ2-2; 9 bases line up with TRBD1. CDR3 DNA sequence: TGTGCCAGCAGTTTTGACAGGGGGGGAGCCGGGGAGCTGTTTTTT. This gives the protein CASSFDRGGAGELFF.